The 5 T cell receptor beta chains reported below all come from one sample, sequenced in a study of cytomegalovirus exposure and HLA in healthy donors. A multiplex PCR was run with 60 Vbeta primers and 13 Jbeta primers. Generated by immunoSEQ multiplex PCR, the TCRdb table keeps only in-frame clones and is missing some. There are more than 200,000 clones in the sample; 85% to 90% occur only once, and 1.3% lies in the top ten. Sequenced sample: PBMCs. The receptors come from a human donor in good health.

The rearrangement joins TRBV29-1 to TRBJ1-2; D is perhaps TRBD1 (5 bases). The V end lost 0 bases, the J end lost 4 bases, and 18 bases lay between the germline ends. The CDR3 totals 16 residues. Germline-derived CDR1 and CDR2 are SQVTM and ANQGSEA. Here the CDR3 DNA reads TGCAGCGTTGAAGATCTAGACAGATACAGTCTCTATGGCTACACCTTC. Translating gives CSVEDLDRYSLYGYTF.

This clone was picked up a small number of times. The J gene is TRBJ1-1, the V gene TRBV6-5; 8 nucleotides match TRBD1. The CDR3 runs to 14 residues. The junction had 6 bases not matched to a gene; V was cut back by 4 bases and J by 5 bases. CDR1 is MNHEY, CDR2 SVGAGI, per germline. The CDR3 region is CASSSQGVGTEAFF. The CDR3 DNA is TGTGCCAGCAGTTCACAGGGGGTTGGTACTGAAGCTTTCTTT.

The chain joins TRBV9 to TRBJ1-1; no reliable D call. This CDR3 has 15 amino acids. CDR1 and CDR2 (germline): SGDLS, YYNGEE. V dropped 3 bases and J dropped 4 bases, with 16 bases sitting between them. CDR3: CASSGRESRGTEAFF. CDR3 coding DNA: TGTGCCAGCAGCGGACGGGAATCCCGGGGCACTGAAGCTTTCTTT.

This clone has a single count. CDR3 sequence reads: CASSIEVVQHNEQFF. As DNA, the CDR3 is TGTGCCAGTAGTATTGAGGTGGTGCAGCACAATGAGCAGTTCTTC. The chain links TRBV19 to TRBJ2-1; D remains ambiguous. Germline CDR1 is LNHDA and CDR2 is SQIVND (reference sequence). V was pared by 3 bases and J by 5 bases, with 14 bases between. This CDR3 contains 15 residues.

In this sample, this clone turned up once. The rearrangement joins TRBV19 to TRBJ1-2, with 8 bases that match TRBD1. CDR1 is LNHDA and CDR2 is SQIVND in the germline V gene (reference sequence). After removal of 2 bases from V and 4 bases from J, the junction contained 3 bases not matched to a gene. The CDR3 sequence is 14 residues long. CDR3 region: CASSIQGAFYGYTF. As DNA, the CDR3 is TGTGCCAGTAGTATACAGGGGGCATTCTATGGCTACACCTTC.